This T cell receptor beta chain was captured by sequencing in a study of blood T cell repertoires in COVID-19. Whole-study context: From the United States, Italy and Spain came samples of acute and convalescent COVID-19. The cDNA or gDNA used as material had been derived from T cells, B-cell-depleted T cells, or PBMCs.

Trimming at V came to 5 bases and at J to 5 bases, leaving 4 bases not matched to a gene. Germline loops: CDR1 SGHNT, CDR2 YENEEA. The CDR3 loop spans 13 amino acids. Authors' data handling: Amplification of reference gene primers was used by the study to estimate nucleated cell counts. The assay was immunoSEQ multiplex PCR, and TCRdb's table has in-frame clones only and misses some. V and J calls and clone size are those listed in that table; D and trimming were worked out from the DNA. Altogether just over 50,000 clones are present, about 88% being singletons, with the ten largest covering less than 20%.

This TCR derives from a human donor with active COVID-19. The donor label of this sample is uncertain. The gene calls are TRBV11-3 and TRBJ2-7; 9 bases align to TRBD2. Sequenced material: peripheral blood. The CDR3 nucleotides read TGTGCCAGCAGCCGCGGGGGGGCCAACGAGCAGTACTTC. Amino acids: CASSRGGANEQYF. Variable domain in full (rest from reference TRBV11-3 and TRBJ2-7): EAGVVQSPRYKIIEKKQPVAFWCNPISGHNTLYWYLQNLGQGPELLIRYENEEAVDDSQLPKDRFSAERLKGVDSTLKIQPAELGDSAVYLCASSRGGANEQYFGPGTRLTVT.